Presented here are 23 T cell receptor beta chains from one specimen sequenced in a study of blood T cell repertoires in COVID-19. Measured with immunoSEQ multiplex PCR; TCRdb has only the in-frame clones, and not every one. The sample holds fewer than 350,000 clones, 90% seen once. Material: PBMCs or T cells enriched from blood (not recorded which). These receptors all come from a young woman with acute COVID-19.

The chain links TRBV11-1 to TRBJ2-1, with 9 bases identical to TRBD2. Per the germline V gene, CDR1 is SGHAT and CDR2 is FQDESV (reference sequence). The CDR3 is 15 amino acids. After removal of 2 bases from V and 4 bases from J, the junction contained 3 bases not matched to a gene. CDR3 nucleotides: TGTGCCAGCAGCTTAATGCGGGGGGGGTACAATGAGCAGTTCTTC. This encodes CASSLMRGGYNEQFF.

This sequence joins TRBV5-4 and TRBJ2-3; D not resolved. CDR3 length equals 16 residues. The V gene lost 0 bases and the J gene lost 0 bases, with 11 bases spanning the gap. CDR1 SGHNT and CDR2 YYREEE come from the germline V gene (reference sequence). The CDR3 DNA follows: TGTGCCAGCAGCTTGGCCCCTAGGTCCAGCACAGATACGCAGTATTTT. Protein: CASSLAPRSSTDTQYF.

This chain uses TRBV19 with TRBJ2-2; 9 bases line up with TRBD1. V lost 5 bases and J lost 3; bases outside the gene matches: 19. Germline CDR1 is LNHDA and CDR2 is SQIVND (reference sequence). CDR3 size: 20 residues. For the CDR3, the DNA is TGTGCCAGTAGTCCGCCGTGGGGCCGCTGGGGACAGGGTTACACCGGGGAGCTGTTTTTT. Protein: CASSPPWGRWGQGYTGELFF.

J is TRBJ2-1 and V is TRBV12-3 or TRBV12-4, with a possible D match to TRBD1 (5 bases). This CDR3 has 13 amino acids. V was pared by 6 bases and J by 7 bases, with 13 bases between. The DNA for the CDR3 is TGTGCCAGCAGCCCGAAGTCAGGGAATGAGCAGTTCTTC. It codes for CASSPKSGNEQFF.

This clone was recorded a few times. The chain has TRBV7-2 and TRBJ1-6; D is unresolved. CDR1 is SGHTA, CDR2 FQGNSA, per germline. The length of the CDR3 is 16 residues. The V end was cut by 5 bases, the J end by 8 bases, with 19 bases between. This CDR3 reads CASSVRGVGVDSPLHF. The CDR3 DNA reads TGTGCCAGCAGCGTCCGGGGAGTGGGTGTGGATTCACCCCTCCACTTT.

In nucleotides, the CDR3 is TGCGCCAGCAGCCAAGAGGCAGGGGGCTACGGGGCCAACGTCCTGACTTTC. Translation: CASSQEAGGYGANVLTF. The gene calls are TRBV4-3 and TRBJ2-6, with TRBD1 matching 8 bases. The CDR3 covers 17 residues. Germline V gene sequence: CDR1 LGHNA, CDR2 YSLEER. V shed 0 bases, J shed 4 bases, and the junction held 5 bases outside the gene matches.

The rearrangement joins TRBV6-5 to TRBJ2-4; 8 nucleotides match TRBD1. Germline CDR1 MNHEY, CDR2 SVGAGI. The CDR3 spans 15 residues. The trim removed 6 bases at V and 0 bases at J, leaving 4 bases unmatched. CDR3 sequence reads: CASSTGGLAKNIQYF. The CDR3 nucleotides read TGTGCCAGCAGCACAGGGGGACTAGCCAAAAACATTCAGTACTTC.

The CDR3: CASSQDRAGAYGYTF. DNA for the CDR3: TGCGCCAGCAGCCAAGATAGGGCAGGGGCCTATGGCTACACCTTC. This chain connects TRBV4-3 to TRBJ1-2; a weak D match, TRBD1 (6 bases). V was clipped by 0 bases and J by 4 bases, with 12 bases between them. This CDR3 region has 15 residues. The germline CDR1 and CDR2 sequences are LGHNA and YSLEER.

The rearrangement uses TRBV27 and TRBJ2-7; a possible D gene is TRBD1 (5 bases). This CDR3 region has 15 residues. Germline V gene lookup returns CDR1 MNHEY and CDR2 SMNVEV (reference sequence). Trimming took 7 bases from V and 5 from J, leaving 21 bases between them. CDR3 region: CASKSFAPGSHEQYF. CDR3 sequence (DNA): TGTGCCAGCAAAAGTTTTGCCCCAGGGTCCCACGAGCAGTACTTC.

J is TRBJ1-1 and V is TRBV18; tentative D call: TRBD1 (5 bases). The length of the CDR3 is 14 residues. Trimming took 3 bases from V and 5 from J, leaving 13 bases between them. Per germline, CDR1 KGHSH and CDR2 LQKENI. The CDR3 region is CASSPTQGWTEAFF. CDR3 nucleotide sequence: TGTGCCAGCTCACCCACGCAGGGTTGGACTGAAGCTTTCTTT.

The genes are TRBV19 and TRBJ2-7; the match to TRBD1 covers 9 bases. This CDR3 is built from 15 residues. J lost 5 bases, V lost 3 bases, and 8 bases had no gene match. Germline assignment: CDR1 LNHDA and CDR2 SQIVND (reference sequence). Here the CDR3 reads CASSILGQGENEQYF. The CDR3 bases are TGTGCCAGTAGTATTTTGGGACAGGGAGAGAACGAGCAGTACTTC.

The J gene is TRBJ2-1, the V gene TRBV27, with TRBD1 identical over 8 bases. Trimming cost V 2 bases and J 7 bases; bases outside gene matches: 7. CDR3 length equals 15 residues. Germline lookup yields CDR1 MNHEY and CDR2 SMNVEV (reference sequence). The CDR3 is CASSLTRTGINEQFF. CDR3 bases: TGTGCCAGCAGTTTAACCCGGACAGGGATAAATGAGCAGTTCTTC.

The table lists this clone with a few counts. CDR3 sequence (DNA): TGTGCCAGCAGGCAGGGGGTGCAAGAGACCCAGTACTTC. Its translation is CASRQGVQETQYF. V usage is TRBV2 and J usage is TRBJ2-5; 7 nucleotides line up with TRBD1. Germline trimming cut 6 bases from V and 2 bases from J; bases unmatched to any gene: 3. This CDR3 contains 13 residues. Looked up from germline, CDR1 is SNHLY and CDR2 is FYNNEI. Drawing the rest from reference TRBV2 and TRBJ2-5, the complete variable domain is EPEVTQTPSHQVTQMGQEVILRCVPISNHLYFYWYRQILGQKVEFLVSFYNNEISEKSEIFDDQFSVERPDGSNFTLKIRSTKLEDSAMYFCASRQGVQETQYFGPGTRLLVL.

V is TRBV6-5 and J is TRBJ1-1; 7 bases are shared with TRBD1. Germline V gene data show CDR1 as MNHEY and CDR2 as SVGAGI. The CDR3 extends over 14 amino acids. J gave up 11 bases and V 0 bases, and 9 bases lay outside the gene matches. CDR3 region: CASSYSRTGSDAFF. CDR3 nucleotides: TGTGCCAGCAGTTACTCGAGGACAGGAAGTGATGCTTTCTTT.

CDR3 bases: TGTGCCAGCAGCGAACTAGCGGGAGGCACCTCCTACAATGAGCAGTTCTTC. Translating it yields CASSELAGGTSYNEQFF. The chain couples TRBV4-2 to TRBJ2-1, with 12 bases fitting TRBD2. Germline V gene data show CDR1 as LGHNA and CDR2 as YNFKEQ. CDR3 size: 17 residues. V lost 5 bases and J lost 0; bases outside the gene matches: 5.

The J gene is TRBJ2-1, the V gene TRBV29-1, with 8 nucleotides matching TRBD2. The germline CDR1 and CDR2 sequences are SQVTM and ANQGSEA. This CDR3 is built from 13 residues. After removal of 7 bases from V and 2 bases from J, the junction contained 4 bases not matched to a gene. CDR3 loop: CSAGGAAYNEQFF. The CDR3 DNA follows: TGCAGCGCCGGGGGGGCAGCCTACAATGAGCAGTTCTTC.

The V call is TRBV24-1, the J call TRBJ2-1, with 10 nucleotides matching TRBD1. Trimming took 4 bases from V and 3 from J; bases not matched to a gene: 2. This CDR3 is built from 15 residues. Germline CDR1 KGHDR, CDR2 SFDVKD. DNA for the CDR3: TGTGCCACCAGTGACGGACAGGGGGACTACAATGAGCAGTTCTTC. It specifies CATSDGQGDYNEQFF.

This clone has just one count. The rearrangement links TRBV11-2 to TRBJ2-2, with D perhaps TRBD1 (6 bases). The germline V gene encodes CDR1 SGHAT and CDR2 FQNNGV. The CDR3 consists of 15 residues. The germline V and J ends were trimmed by 1 base and 9 bases, with 15 bases remaining between them. CDR3 DNA sequence: TGTGCCAGCAGCTTAGGAAGAGGGGGTGGTCGGGAGCTGTTTTTT. Its protein is CASSLGRGGGRELFF.

V usage is TRBV27 and J usage is TRBJ1-1, with D possibly matching TRBD1 (6 bases). Trimming stripped 4 bases from V and 1 base from J, with 7 bases between. CDR1 is MNHEY, CDR2 SMNVEV, per germline (reference sequence). CDR3 length equals 13 residues. The CDR3 nucleotides read TGTGCCAGCAGTTCCAGGGGGAACACTGAAGCTTTCTTT. Translating gives CASSSRGNTEAFF.

About this clone itself: Within the sample, other DNA sequences also encode this same CDR3. V gene TRBV19 combines with J gene TRBJ1-6; TRBD1 matches at 11 bases. This CDR3 contains 18 residues. Germline V gene data show CDR1 as LNHDA and CDR2 as SQIVND (reference sequence). J was trimmed by 0 bases and V by 4 bases; bases with no gene match: 5. The CDR3 reads CASSTRTGGSSYNSPLHF. CDR3 sequence (DNA): TGTGCCAGTAGTACCCGGACAGGGGGCAGCTCCTATAATTCACCCCTCCACTTT. The full variable domain, with the rest looked up from reference TRBV19 and TRBJ1-6, is DGGITQSPKYLFRKEGQNVTLSCEQNLNHDAMYWYRQDPGQGLRLIYYSQIVNDFQKGDIAEGYSVSREKKESFPLTVTSAQKNPTAFYLCASSTRTGGSSYNSPLHFGNGTRLTVT.

The genes are TRBV7-9 and TRBJ1-5; D possibly corresponds to TRBD1 (6 bases). This CDR3 region has 17 residues. V was pared by 1 base and J by 2 bases, with 15 bases between. Germline CDR1 SEHNR, CDR2 FQNEAQ (reference sequence). The CDR3: CASSLGAGGRGNQPQHF. The CDR3, as DNA: TGTGCCAGCAGCTTAGGTGCGGGGGGCCGGGGCAATCAGCCCCAGCATTTT.

The V gene is TRBV28, the J gene TRBJ2-1; a weak D match, TRBD1 (5 bases). This CDR3 region has 16 residues. The germline V gene encodes CDR1 MDHEN and CDR2 SYDVKM. The V and J ends lost 3 bases and 4 bases respectively, with 16 bases between them. The CDR3 region is CASSFVQVFGYNEQFF. DNA for the CDR3: TGTGCCAGCAGTTTCGTACAGGTTTTCGGTTACAATGAGCAGTTCTTC.

The rearrangement joins TRBV3-1 (or the pseudogene TRBV3-2) to TRBJ2-5; 10 nucleotides match TRBD2. CDR1 and CDR2 (germline): LGHDT, YNNKEL (reference sequence). CDR3 length: 19 residues. The trim removed 4 bases at V and 5 bases at J, leaving 19 bases unmatched. CDR3 nucleotides: TGTGCCAGCAGCCCAAGTCTTCCTCTAGCGGGAGCTCGGGGGGAGACCCAGTACTTC. This gives the protein CASSPSLPLAGARGETQYF.